These 7 T cell receptor beta chains were sequenced from one sample in a study of CD8+CD57+ T cells in acquired aplastic anemia. Profiling that covered TCR beta VDJ and CDR3 relied on genomic DNA as its template. Using its own MiXCR run on the reads, TCRdb lists one record per CDR3 protein. The sample consists of 150,000 to 200,000 distinct CDR3 sequences, under 70% of them appearing once. Source material: sorted CD4+, CD8+, or CD8+CD57+ T cells (not recorded which) from PBMCs. All receptors derive from a human donor with severe aplastic anemia or a healthy control (not recorded which).

V gene TRBV7-3 combines with J gene TRBJ1-1; the match to TRBD1 covers 8 bases. V trimming: 0 bases; J trimming: 1 base; junction bases outside the gene matches: 4. Germline V gives CDR1 SGHTA, CDR2 FQGTGA. CDR3 length: 16 amino acids. The CDR3 sequence is CASSLTARGPNTEAFF. CDR3 bases: TGTGCCAGCAGCTTAACCGCCAGGGGGCCGAACACTGAAGCTTTCTTT.

The chain employs TRBV9 and TRBJ2-1, with 7 bases aligning to TRBD1. The V gene's germline CDR1 is SGDLS and CDR2 YYNGEE. Losses at the gene ends were 2 bases for V and 12 bases for J; bases not matched to a gene: 17. The CDR3 spans 16 residues. This CDR3 is CASSVSVTDRRPTQFF. CDR3 in DNA: TGTGCCAGCAGCGTCTCGGTAACGGACAGGCGTCCTACGCAGTTCTTC.

On this clonotype itself: The junction shows a germline mismatch at one end, possibly a read error. The CDR3 region has the DNA TGTGCCAGCATCTTAGTGGTTAACGGGGGGGACAATGAGCAGTTCTTC. Its translation is CASILVVNGGDNEQFF. The chain recombines TRBV7-2 with TRBJ2-1, with 8 bases fitting TRBD2. The germline V gene encodes CDR1 SGHTA and CDR2 FQGNSA. The CDR3 contains 16 residues.

A single count supports this clonotype. The chain carries TRBV3-1 and TRBJ1-6, with 9 bases identical to TRBD1. The trim removed 3 bases at V and 8 bases at J, leaving 11 bases unmatched. This CDR3 spans 17 amino acids. CDR1 LGHDT and CDR2 YNNKEL come from the germline V gene (reference sequence). The chain's CDR3 is CASSHNGDGTGYSPLHF. CDR3 DNA: TGTGCCAGCAGCCATAATGGGGATGGGACAGGGTATTCACCCCTCCACTTT.

J is TRBJ2-7 and V is TRBV5-1, with D unresolved. The CDR3 contains 14 residues. In germline, CDR1 is SGHRS, CDR2 YFSETQ. Deletions cut 2 bases from V and 1 base from J, with 10 bases between. In DNA, the CDR3 is TGCGCCAGCAGCTTATCACAGCCTTCCTACGAGCAGTACTTC. This sequence encodes CASSLSQPSYEQYF.

The V call is TRBV13, the J call TRBJ1-1; D remains unclear. The V end was cut by 3 bases, the J end by 2 bases, with 13 bases between. The V gene's germline CDR1 is PRHDT and CDR2 FYEKMQ (reference sequence). The CDR3 has 15 amino acids. CDR3 residues: CASSLSAARNTEAFF. The CDR3 DNA reads TGTGCCAGCAGCTTGTCCGCTGCGAGAAACACTGAAGCTTTCTTT.

J is TRBJ2-3 and V is TRBV7-8, with D possibly being TRBD2 (5 bases). CDR3 length: 19 residues. The germline CDR1 and CDR2 sequences are SGHVS and FQNEAQ. Trimming cost V 1 base and J 0 bases, with 20 bases left between them. The DNA for the CDR3 is TGTGCCAGCAGCTTAGAAGGTTCCGGGGTGCAGGCGAGCACAGATACGCAGTATTTT. Translation: CASSLEGSGVQASTDTQYF.